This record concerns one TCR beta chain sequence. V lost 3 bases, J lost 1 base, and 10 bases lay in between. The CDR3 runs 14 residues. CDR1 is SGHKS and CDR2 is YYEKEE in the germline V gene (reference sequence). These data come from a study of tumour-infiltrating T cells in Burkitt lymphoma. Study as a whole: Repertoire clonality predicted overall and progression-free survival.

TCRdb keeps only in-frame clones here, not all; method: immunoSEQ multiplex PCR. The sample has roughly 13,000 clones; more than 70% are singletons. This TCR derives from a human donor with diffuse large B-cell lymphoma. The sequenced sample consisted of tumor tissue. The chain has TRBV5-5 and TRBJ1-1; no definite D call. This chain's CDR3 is CASSWIWGNTEAFF. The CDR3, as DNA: TGTGCCAGCAGCTGGATATGGGGGAACACTGAAGCTTTCTTT.